This T cell receptor beta chain originates from a study of shared clonotypes between healthy human individuals (dated by TCRdb to 2018 to 2020). About the study as a whole: A couple of women and a few men aged 18 to 49 years were included in the cohort. To estimate repertoire size and how much clonotypes are shared between individuals, the study performed deep sequencing of blood TCR repertoires from a handful of healthy adults. Different laboratories and diverse techniques were used to prepare libraries and sequence TCR repertoires, to increase sequencing depth and limit assay-specific biases. Per donor, three plates each were used for CD4 naive and CD4 memory, two for CD8 naive, and one for CD8 memory. Leukapheresis yielded between about 0.94 and 9.5 billion PBMCs per donor.

The donors were healthy, HIV-negative adults with no recently reported acute infections or vaccinations. Every donor was a Caucasian adult residing in Nashville, Tennessee, USA. CD4+ T cells were enriched through magnetic negative selection, after which naive cells were positively selected on CD45RA and the remaining negative fraction served as the memory subset. Blood was obtained by leukapheresis, after which PBMCs were separated by Ficoll-Histopaque density gradient centrifugation and cryopreserved in liquid nitrogen vapor phase. Analytical flow cytometry was used to check the purity and quantity of every magnetically sorted T cell population. Genomic DNA was isolated from every sorted fraction and measured by UV absorbance on a Nanodrop 2000c. CDR1 and CDR2 are drawn from the germline V gene (reference sequence): GTSNPN, SVGIG. The CDR3 covers 14 residues, taking in both the cysteine and the phenylalanine. The kept DNA is CDR3 alone, 42 bases in frame from the first base.

Results the study describes overall, beyond this receptor: Only blood was sampled, and tissue TCR repertoires likely differ from those in blood. Pairwise subsampling indicated that sequencing depth was expected to affect the degree of clonotype sharing among donors. Even with the large sequencing depth, rarefaction of the sorted-subset datasets indicated that sequencing was incomplete. Estimated clonotype richness was generally larger for naive than for memory subsets. When several donors were compared, the shared fraction of clonotypes was around 4.6% for naive CD4, approximately 3.3% for naive CD8, 2% to 2.5% for memory CD4, and 0.4% for memory CD8. Because the study included a small number of donors, the genetic and exposure-history diversity represented was limited. Compared with non-shared clonotypes, the clonotypes found in all four sorted-subset donors had higher generation probabilities.

Remarks on this clone: Its antigen remains unidentified. One junction end does not reproduce the germline sequence, and a read error may be involved.

Using the deep immunoSEQ assay, multiplex PCR amplified TCR CDR3 regions from genomic DNA. Extracted genomic DNA from each cell subset was spread evenly across all wells of several immunoSEQ 96-well plates, with each plate serving as a replicate. For sorted subsets, approximately 0.2 ug of genomic DNA, equivalent to some 30,000 T cell genomes, went into each replicate PCR. Purified libraries were measured with a Qubit 3.0 fluorometer, size-checked on a Bioanalyzer 2100, and measured again with the KAPA Library Quantification kit. Every immunoSEQ 96-well plate was sequenced on a dedicated single-read 150-cycle Illumina NextSeq 550 flow cell. As for the original processing: Because only junctional sequences without quality scores were contained in the immunoSEQ output, filtering matching that applied to full-length reads could not be performed. Sequences were annotated with PyIR, a Python wrapper for IgBLAST v1.9, using IMGT germline references to assign V/J genes and CDR3. Any read was removed if the V/J assignment was weak (E-value above 1e-6), the CDR3 was missing, or the read contained stop codons, out-of-frame junctions, or ambiguous translated residues. V3J clonotypes were defined as sequences sharing an identical inferred V gene, J gene, and CDR3 amino acid sequence. Percentage overlap between repertoires was calculated by dividing the number of shared unique clonotypes by the size of the smaller repertoire. RTK rarefaction, the Chao1 estimator, and Recon v2.1 estimates of unobserved clonotypes were used to assess repertoire richness. OLGA was used to compute generation probabilities for all TCRbeta clonotypes that the gDNA method yielded from a few donors. In its TCRdb copy, this immuneACCESS table keeps in-frame sequences only and misses some clones. Where compared with another copy, unresolved V genes explain less than half of these, and the others have no known cause. That table gives V, J and clone size, and the DNA gave D and trimming. A total of under 2,500,000 clones appear in this sample, under 97% of them only once. Roughly 0.13% of the sample lies in the top ten.

The sequenced material came from naive CD4+ T cells sorted from blood. The intended sense of this specimen's cell subset or site label: CD45RA+ positively selected. This TCR was sampled from a man between 18 and 29 years old in good health. This receptor chain uses TRBV30 and TRBJ1-5; TRBD1 is perhaps the D gene, given 5 matching bases. The DNA sequence is given as TGTGCCTGGAGTTCGGGGACTGTCTATCAGTCCCAGCATTTT. Translation gives CAWSSGTVYQSQHF.